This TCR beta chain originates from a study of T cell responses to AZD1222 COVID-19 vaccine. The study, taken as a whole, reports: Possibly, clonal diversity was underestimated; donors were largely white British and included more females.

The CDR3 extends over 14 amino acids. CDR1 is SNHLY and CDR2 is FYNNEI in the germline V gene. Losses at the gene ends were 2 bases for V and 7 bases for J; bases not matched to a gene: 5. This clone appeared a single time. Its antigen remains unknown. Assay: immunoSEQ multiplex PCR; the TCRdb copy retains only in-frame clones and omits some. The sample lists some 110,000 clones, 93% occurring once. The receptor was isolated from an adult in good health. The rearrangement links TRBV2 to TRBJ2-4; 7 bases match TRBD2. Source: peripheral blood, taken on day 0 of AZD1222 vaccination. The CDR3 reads CASSEREGRNIQYF. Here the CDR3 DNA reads TGTGCCAGCAGTGAAAGGGAGGGTAGGAACATTCAGTACTTC. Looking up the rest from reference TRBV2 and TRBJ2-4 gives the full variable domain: EPEVTQTPSHQVTQMGQEVILRCVPISNHLYFYWYRQILGQKVEFLVSFYNNEISEKSEIFDDQFSVERPDGSNFTLKIRSTKLEDSAMYFCASSEREGRNIQYFGAGTRLSVL.